The rows below give T cell receptor beta chains drawn from one sample of a study of blood T cell repertoires in COVID-19. The table came from immunoSEQ multiplex PCR; TCRdb's copy has only in-frame clones and leaves some out. The sample has 280,000 or so clones, 88% seen once. The source material was peripheral blood. These receptors originate from a man aged 18 to 29 with active or convalescent COVID-19. The CDR3 runs from the conserved cysteine through the conserved F or W. The D gene is left open where the match is weak. Size is omitted from some rows. Given values are once, few, many or a class for expanded clones.

v_gene: TRBV14; j_gene: TRBJ1-6; d_gene: TRBD1; abundance: .; CDR3aa: CASSQDRVSPLHF; CDR3nt: TGTGCCAGCAGCCAGGACAGGGTGTCACCCCTCCACTTT
v_gene: TRBV7-9; j_gene: TRBJ1-2; d_gene: .; abundance: .; CDR3aa: CASSLGSDSTTGYNYGYTF; CDR3nt: TGTGCCAGCAGCTTAGGGTCTGACAGTACTACCGGGTATAACTATGGCTACACCTTC
v_gene: TRBV29-1; j_gene: TRBJ1-4; d_gene: TRBD1; abundance: .; CDR3aa: CSVSEGQAVRGDEKLFF; CDR3nt: TGCAGCGTCTCAGAGGGACAGGCCGTTAGAGGGGATGAAAAACTGTTTTTT
v_gene: TRBV9; j_gene: TRBJ2-3; d_gene: TRBD2; abundance: once; CDR3aa: CASSTRLAGESTDTQYF; CDR3nt: TGTGCCAGCAGCACGCGACTAGCGGGGGAATCCACAGATACGCAGTATTTT
v_gene: TRBV29-1; j_gene: TRBJ1-2; d_gene: .; abundance: .; CDR3aa: CLCRDPGGYGYTF; CDR3nt: TGCCTCTGCCGGGACCCGGGGGGGTATGGCTACACCTTC
v_gene: TRBV9; j_gene: TRBJ2-1; d_gene: TRBD1; abundance: .; CDR3aa: CASSPWDSSSYNEQFF; CDR3nt: TGTGCCAGCAGCCCATGGGACAGTAGCTCCTACAATGAGCAGTTCTTC
v_gene: TRBV4-1; j_gene: TRBJ1-2; d_gene: .; abundance: .; CDR3aa: CASSQDPRSGYGYTF; CDR3nt: TGCGCCAGCAGCCAAGATCCGAGGAGCGGCTATGGCTACACCTTC
v_gene: TRBV19; j_gene: TRBJ1-2; d_gene: TRBD1; abundance: .; CDR3aa: CASRTGYYGYTF; CDR3nt: TGTGCCAGTAGGACAGGGTACTATGGCTACACCTTC
v_gene: TRBV18; j_gene: TRBJ1-1; d_gene: .; abundance: .; CDR3aa: CASSPNKMNTEAFF; CDR3nt: TGTGCCAGCTCACCAAATAAAATGAACACTGAAGCTTTCTTT
v_gene: TRBV6-6; j_gene: TRBJ2-1; d_gene: TRBD2; abundance: .; CDR3aa: CASSHFNGGAGNEQFF; CDR3nt: TGTGCCAGCAGTCACTTTAACGGGGGGGCGGGTAATGAGCAGTTCTTC
v_gene: TRBV5-8; j_gene: TRBJ2-1; d_gene: TRBD2; abundance: .; CDR3aa: CASSRTSSDEQFF; CDR3nt: TGTGCCAGCAGCCGGACTAGTTCGGATGAGCAGTTCTTC
v_gene: TRBV21-1; j_gene: TRBJ1-5; d_gene: .; abundance: .; CDR3aa: CASEGQVCNQPQHF; CDR3nt: TGTGCCAGCGAGGGACAAGTGTGCAATCAGCCCCAGCATTTT
v_gene: TRBV24-1; j_gene: TRBJ2-7; d_gene: .; abundance: once; CDR3aa: CATPRGAHEQYF; CDR3nt: TGTGCCACCCCTCGGGGGGCTCACGAGCAGTACTTC